The 30 T cell receptor beta chains below come from one sample, sequenced in a study of blood T cell repertoires in COVID-19. Sequencing used immunoSEQ multiplex PCR; TCRdb keeps in-frame clones, though not all of them. Of around 260,000 clones listed, about 88% are singletons. The specimen was PBMCs or T cells enriched from blood (not recorded which). The origin of the receptors is a man aged 25-45 years with acute COVID-19.

This clone showed up just once. A junction boundary mismatches the germline segment, possibly from a read error. V is TRBV5-1 and J is TRBJ1-3; the D gene is possibly TRBD1 (5 bases). This CDR3 has 14 amino acids. Germline V gene lookup returns CDR1 SGHRS and CDR2 YFSETQ. CDR3 protein: CASSSSWGENTIYF. The DNA of the CDR3 is TGTGCCAGCAGCTCGTCGTGGGGGGAAAACACCATATATTTT.

The chain is built from TRBV14 and TRBJ1-2; D possibly corresponds to TRBD1 (5 bases). V gave up 0 bases and J gave up 0 bases, with 8 bases separating them. In germline, CDR1 is SGHDN, CDR2 FVKESK. CDR3 length equals 15 residues. CDR3 nucleotides: TGTGCCAGCAGCCAAGAGACAGATTCTAACTATGGCTACACCTTC. The encoded protein is CASSQETDSNYGYTF.

The chain uses TRBV7-3 and TRBJ2-2; no definite D call. The CDR3 has 13 amino acids. From germline, CDR1 is SGHTA and CDR2 FQGTGA. Trimming left V 0 bases short and J 6 bases short, with 5 bases between. The CDR3 here is CASSLTSAGELFF. CDR3 sequence (DNA): TGTGCCAGCAGCTTAACTAGTGCCGGGGAGCTGTTTTTT.

The gene calls are TRBV6-1 and TRBJ1-5; D is possibly TRBD1 (6 bases). V was pared by 4 bases and J by 0 bases, with 19 bases between. The CDR3 covers 18 residues. CDR1 and CDR2 (germline): MNHNS, SASEGT. The CDR3 is CASSGGQGRYDSNQPQHF. The CDR3 nucleotides read TGTGCCAGCAGTGGGGGGCAGGGGCGTTACGATAGCAATCAGCCCCAGCATTTT.

This clone was counted a few times. V usage is TRBV6-5 and J usage is TRBJ2-3, with TRBD2 matching 7 bases. V shed 0 bases and J 2 bases; nucleotides not matched to a gene: 5. CDR3 length: 16 amino acids. Germline loops: CDR1 MNHEY, CDR2 SVGAGI. The CDR3 DNA follows: TGTGCCAGCAGTTACTCATCCGGGGGGAACACAGATACGCAGTATTTT. As protein: CASSYSSGGNTDTQYF.

The V and J genes are TRBV24-1 and TRBJ2-1, with 11 bases aligning to TRBD2. Trimming removed 0 bases from V and 4 bases from J; junction bases left unmatched: 4. CDR1 and CDR2 from the germline V gene are KGHDR and SFDVKD. The CDR3 consists of 17 residues. CDR3 nucleotides: TGTGCCACCAGTGATTTGTCCGGGACTAGCGGATACAATGAGCAGTTCTTC. Its translation: CATSDLSGTSGYNEQFF.

The chain employs TRBV14 and TRBJ1-2, with D possibly matching TRBD1 (6 bases). V was cut by 2 bases and J by 10 bases, with 11 bases left in between. This CDR3 has 12 residues. Germline loops: CDR1 SGHDN, CDR2 FVKESK. CDR3 sequence (DNA): TGTGCCAGCAGCCAAATCCAGGGGTTCTACACCTTC. It translates to CASSQIQGFYTF. Based on the CDR3 plus reference TRBV14 and TRBJ1-2, the full variable domain is EAGVTQFPSHSVIEKGQTVTLRCDPISGHDNLYWYRRVMGKEIKFLLHFVKESKQDESGMPNNRFLAERTGGTYSTLKVQPAELEDSGVYFCASSQIQGFYTFGSGTRLTVV.

The gene calls are TRBV15 and TRBJ2-2; TRBD2 might be the D (6 bases). There are 15 residues in the CDR3. Germline CDR1 is LNHNV and CDR2 is YYDKDF (reference sequence). V was cut by 1 base and J by 4 bases, with 10 bases left in between. The CDR3: CATSRGSGFTGELFF. For the CDR3, the DNA is TGTGCCACCAGCAGAGGTAGCGGATTCACCGGGGAGCTGTTTTTT.

The gene calls are TRBV15 and TRBJ2-1; D possibly corresponds to TRBD2 (5 bases). CDR1 is LNHNV and CDR2 is YYDKDF in the germline V gene (reference sequence). CDR3 size: 12 residues. The V gene lost 4 bases and the J gene lost 7 bases, with 8 bases spanning the gap. The CDR3 protein is CATSTTGNEQFF. The CDR3 DNA reads as TGTGCCACCAGCACCACGGGGAATGAGCAGTTCTTC.

This chain uses TRBV27 with TRBJ1-1; 8 nucleotides match TRBD1. CDR1 and CDR2 from the germline V gene are MNHEY and SMNVEV (reference sequence). This CDR3 region has 15 residues. V was clipped by 5 bases and J by 10 bases; unmatched bases: 15. CDR3 sequence: CASSLFPPGGDGAFF. In DNA form, the CDR3 reads TGTGCCAGCAGTCTATTTCCCCCAGGGGGCGACGGAGCTTTCTTT.

The chain is built from TRBV6-2 or TRBV6-3 and TRBJ2-1; possible D gene TRBD2, 6 bases. The CDR3 consists of 13 residues. V was clipped by 0 bases and J by 9 bases, with 9 bases between them. Germline V gene sequence: CDR1 MNHEY, CDR2 SVGEGT. For the CDR3, the DNA is TGTGCCAGCAGTTACTCGCGGGGAACTGAGCAGTTCTTC. As protein: CASSYSRGTEQFF.

The chain recombines TRBV7-6 with TRBJ1-6; D possibly corresponds to TRBD1 (5 bases). Germline CDR1 and CDR2: SGHVS and FNYEAQ. V was cut by 1 base and J by 10 bases, with 11 bases left in between. The CDR3 extends over 14 amino acids. The CDR3: CASSLEPGESPLHF. The CDR3 bases are TGTGCCAGCAGCTTAGAACCGGGGGAGTCACCCCTCCACTTT.

This clone was observed once. The DNA for the CDR3 is TGTGCCAGCAAGCCTCCTAGTCGCGCTGAAGCTTTCTTT. Residues: CASKPPSRAEAFF. The V gene is TRBV7-9, the J gene TRBJ1-1; D uncertain. V lost 7 bases and J lost 6, with 15 bases in between. Germline V lookup: CDR1 SEHNR, CDR2 FQNEAQ (reference sequence). This CDR3 comprises 13 residues.

V usage is TRBV6-6 and J usage is TRBJ2-6, with 7 bases fitting TRBD1. After removal of 6 bases from V and 2 bases from J, the junction contained 7 bases not matched to a gene. The germline V gene has CDR1 MNHNY and CDR2 SVGAGI (reference sequence). This CDR3 contains 16 residues. The CDR3 DNA reads as TGTGCCAGCAGACCGGGACAGACCACTGGGGCCAACGTCCTGACTTTC. Translated, it gives CASRPGQTTGANVLTF.

This chain uses TRBV6-5 with TRBJ1-6, with 7 bases lining up with TRBD1. The ends lost 6 bases at V and 7 bases at J; junction bases unmatched: 3. The CDR3 has 13 residues. Germline V gives CDR1 MNHEY, CDR2 SVGAGI. The CDR3 reads CASRTGRNSPLHF. CDR3 DNA: TGTGCCAGCAGGACAGGGAGAAATTCACCCCTCCACTTT.

V usage is TRBV10-3 and J usage is TRBJ2-1, with D possibly matching TRBD2 (7 bases). The CDR3 is made up of 13 amino acids. Trimming removed 9 bases from V and 9 bases from J, with 18 bases in between. Per germline, CDR1 ENHRY and CDR2 SYGVKD. As DNA, the CDR3 is TGTGCCATGGGGGGCCGGGAGGATAGTGAGCAGTTCTTC. It encodes CAMGGREDSEQFF.

A single count supports this clone. CDR3 sequence: CASSSTGPDSYTF. Here the CDR3 DNA reads TGTGCCAGCAGTTCGACAGGTCCGGATAGCTACACCTTC. The rearrangement joins TRBV28 to TRBJ1-2, with D possibly TRBD1 on 6 matching bases. Germline V gives CDR1 MDHEN, CDR2 SYDVKM. There are 13 residues in the CDR3. The V end was cut by 4 bases, the J end by 9 bases, with 15 bases between.

There are a few counts of this clone. The chain has TRBV11-3 and TRBJ1-1, with D hard to call. Trimming shortened V by 5 bases and J by 3 bases, and 7 bases separated the two germline ends. This CDR3 region has 12 residues. From germline, CDR1 is SGHNT and CDR2 YENEEA. The CDR3 DNA reads as TGTGCCAGCAGCCCGGAGGACACTGAAGCTTTCTTT. The encoded protein is CASSPEDTEAFF.

The chain employs TRBV5-1 and TRBJ2-5; TRBD1 matches 7 bases. Trimming removed 0 bases from V and 4 bases from J; junction bases left unmatched: 3. Germline loops: CDR1 SGHRS, CDR2 YFSETQ. The CDR3 runs to 14 residues. CDR3 sequence reads: CASSLAGGAETQYF. CDR3 sequence (DNA): TGCGCCAGCAGCTTGGCAGGGGGAGCAGAGACCCAGTACTTC.

The genes are TRBV7-9 and TRBJ1-2; D perhaps matches TRBD1 (6 bases). V lost 1 base, J lost 4 bases, and 7 bases lay in between. CDR3 length: 13 amino acids. Germline CDR1 and CDR2: SEHNR and FQNEAQ (reference sequence). CDR3: CASSLGGGYGYTF. The CDR3 DNA reads TGTGCCAGCAGCTTAGGAGGGGGCTATGGCTACACCTTC.

This sequence joins TRBV5-1 and TRBJ2-6; 11 positions match TRBD1. Germline values: CDR1 SGHRS, CDR2 YFSETQ. V dropped 0 bases and J dropped 1; count of bases not matched to a gene: 6. The CDR3 runs 19 residues. The CDR3 loop is CASSLAGQGAGSGANVLTF. For the CDR3, the DNA is TGCGCCAGCAGCTTGGCCGGACAGGGGGCTGGGTCTGGGGCCAACGTCCTGACTTTC.

The chain uses TRBV6-5 and TRBJ1-2; 10 bases are shared with TRBD1. This CDR3 is 11 amino acids long. Trimming cost V 11 bases and J 8 bases; bases outside gene matches: 5. Per the germline V gene, CDR1 is MNHEY and CDR2 is SVGAGI. CDR3 nucleotide sequence: TGTGCCGGAGACAGGGGGCTAGGCTACACCTTC. Its protein is CAGDRGLGYTF.

This clone was found a few times. This chain uses TRBV3-1 (or the pseudogene TRBV3-2) with TRBJ1-1, with D perhaps matching TRBD1 (5 bases). The CDR3 loop spans 13 amino acids. V lost 1 base and J 8 bases, leaving 11 bases between the germline ends. The germline gives CDR1 LGHDT, CDR2 YNNKEL (reference sequence). CDR3: CASSQVGGGEAFF. In DNA, the CDR3 is TGTGCCAGCAGCCAAGTTGGGGGAGGCGAAGCTTTCTTT.

The V and J genes are TRBV20-1 and TRBJ2-4; 9 bases are a match to TRBD2. CDR1 is DFQATT, CDR2 SNEGSKA, per germline (reference sequence). V was pared by 3 bases and J by 0 bases, with 6 bases of the junction left unmatched. The CDR3 is 16 amino acids. CDR3 in amino acids: CSASDLAGSAKNIQYF. In DNA, the CDR3 is TGCAGTGCTAGTGATCTAGCGGGATCAGCCAAAAACATTCAGTACTTC.

This clone was counted once. The gene calls are TRBV5-1 and TRBJ2-1; 8 nucleotides match TRBD2. The CDR3 is 15 residues long. Germline values: CDR1 SGHRS, CDR2 YFSETQ. Unmatched junction bases numbered 0, after V lost 0 bases and J lost 1 base. CDR3 DNA sequence: TGCGCCAGCAGCTTGGGACTAGCGTCCTACAATGAGCAGTTCTTC. Translating it yields CASSLGLASYNEQFF.

The chain uses TRBV9 and TRBJ1-1; 8 bases fit TRBD1. J was trimmed by 4 bases and V by 1 base; bases with no gene match: 6. CDR1 SGDLS and CDR2 YYNGEE come from the germline V gene. The CDR3 is 15 residues long. The CDR3 spells CASSVFDTGGTEAFF. The CDR3 nucleotides are TGTGCCAGCAGCGTATTCGACACAGGGGGCACTGAAGCTTTCTTT. The whole variable domain, filled in from reference TRBV9 and TRBJ1-1, reads DSGVTQTPKHLITATGQRVTLRCSPRSGDLSVYWYQQSLDQGLQFLIQYYNGEERAKGNILERFSAQQFPDLHSELNLSSLELGDSALYFCASSVFDTGGTEAFFGQGTRLTVV.

This sequence joins TRBV13 and TRBJ2-2; 7 bases align to TRBD1. Germline V lookup: CDR1 PRHDT, CDR2 FYEKMQ (reference sequence). Trimming cost V 5 bases and J 7 bases; bases outside gene matches: 13. This CDR3 contains 16 residues. The CDR3 spells CASSPTGEEGDGELFF. The CDR3 region has the DNA TGTGCCAGCAGCCCAACAGGGGAAGAGGGGGACGGGGAGCTGTTTTTT.

The V gene is TRBV2, the J gene TRBJ2-1, with TRBD2 matching over 9 bases. The CDR3 contains 16 residues. Trimming cost V 7 bases and J 12 bases; bases outside gene matches: 19. The germline V gene has CDR1 SNHLY and CDR2 FYNNEI. CDR3 residues: CASTFRDSGGARAQFF. The CDR3 DNA reads TGTGCCAGCACCTTCCGAGATAGCGGGGGAGCGAGGGCGCAGTTCTTC.

Note on this clone: A junction boundary mismatches the germline segment, possibly from a read error. The chain uses TRBV5-6 and TRBJ1-2; 7 nucleotides align to TRBD1. Germline V gene lookup returns CDR1 SGHDT and CDR2 YYEEEE. CDR3 length: 13 amino acids. CDR3 residues: CASTLTGNYGYTF. The DNA for the CDR3 is TGTGCCAGCACCTTGACAGGGAACTATGGCTACACCTTC.

The J gene is TRBJ2-1, the V gene TRBV10-1, with 7 bases lining up with TRBD2. The V segment lost 6 bases and the J segment 3 bases; nucleotides outside the gene matches: 5. The germline V gene encodes CDR1 WNHNN and CDR2 SYGVQD (reference sequence). The CDR3 runs 14 residues. CDR3 sequence reads: CASSPGGGYNEQFF. The CDR3 nucleotides read TGCGCCAGCAGCCCAGGCGGGGGCTACAATGAGCAGTTCTTC.